Listed below are T cell receptor beta chains from one sample, sequenced in a study of blood T cells in healthy people across ages. TCRdb analysed the 5' RACE reads with MiXCR anew, one entry per CDR3 protein. This sample has 650,000 or so distinct CDR3 sequences; about 50% occur once, and the top ten carry approximately 15%. The material sequenced was blood. These receptors were obtained from a woman aged 80 or over in good health. Both conserved end residues are trimmed from each CDR3.

v_gene: TRBV11-2; j_gene: TRBJ2-3; CDR3aa: ASSLDGAESTDTQY
v_gene: TRBV29-1; j_gene: NA; CDR3aa: SVDLEVGLAGVYEQY
v_gene: TRBV12-3/TRBV12-4; j_gene: TRBJ2-3; CDR3aa: ASSSHKADTQY
v_gene: TRBV4-1; j_gene: TRBJ1-1; CDR3aa: ASSQEMTTQGFTEAF
v_gene: TRBV14; j_gene: TRBJ2-3; CDR3aa: ASSQTTYTQY
v_gene: TRBV20-1; j_gene: TRBJ1-2; CDR3aa: SARDRAGRGYT
v_gene: TRBV12-3/TRBV12-4; j_gene: TRBJ2-3; CDR3aa: ASSLHGRASTDTQY
v_gene: TRBV30; j_gene: TRBJ2-1; CDR3aa: AWSDFSNEQF
v_gene: TRBV6-2/TRBV6-3; j_gene: NA; CDR3aa: ASSYRQSPTGETQY
v_gene: TRBV5-1; j_gene: TRBJ2-1; CDR3aa: ASSPPGGDNEQF
v_gene: TRBV6-2/TRBV6-3; j_gene: TRBJ2-3; CDR3aa: ASSYYGPNTQY
v_gene: TRBV5-1; j_gene: TRBJ1-1; CDR3aa: ASSLAGGPTEAF
v_gene: TRBV12-3/TRBV12-4; j_gene: TRBJ2-4; CDR3aa: ASSPGGNLAKNIQY
v_gene: TRBV24-1; j_gene: NA; CDR3aa: ATSDPGGDGVTQY
v_gene: TRBV5-1; j_gene: TRBJ1-1; CDR3aa: ASSEGTENTEAF
v_gene: TRBV3-1; j_gene: TRBJ1-2; CDR3aa: ASSQGHNYGYT
v_gene: TRBV4-1; j_gene: TRBJ1-5; CDR3aa: ASSQLGGRIEPQH
v_gene: TRBV20-1; j_gene: TRBJ2-3; CDR3aa: SAHDYHSTGGTQY
v_gene: TRBV9; j_gene: TRBJ2-3; CDR3aa: ASSARTGFTDTQY
v_gene: TRBV20-1; j_gene: TRBJ2-2; CDR3aa: SAETLAGGLRGELF
v_gene: TRBV12-3/TRBV12-4; j_gene: TRBJ1-1; CDR3aa: ASSSEVVLGSEAF
v_gene: TRBV15; j_gene: NA; CDR3aa: ATSTMDGKETQY
v_gene: TRBV3-1; j_gene: TRBJ1-4; CDR3aa: ASSRGTHTANEKLF
v_gene: TRBV11-2; j_gene: TRBJ1-2; CDR3aa: AGIDGYT
v_gene: TRBV7-9; j_gene: TRBJ1-5; CDR3aa: ASSFGGGQPQH
v_gene: TRBV27; j_gene: TRBJ2-1; CDR3aa: ASSLSSGTRQF
v_gene: TRBV7-8; j_gene: TRBJ1-2; CDR3aa: ASSSLIRDRGLDGYT
v_gene: TRBV7-2; j_gene: TRBJ1-1; CDR3aa: ASSLVVRDGAF
v_gene: TRBV24-1; j_gene: TRBJ2-1; CDR3aa: ATSDPSGSSYNEQF
v_gene: TRBV9; j_gene: TRBJ1-6; CDR3aa: ASSVRSGNSPLH
v_gene: TRBV13; j_gene: TRBJ2-1; CDR3aa: ASSQTGTRTLDNEQF
v_gene: TRBV24-1; j_gene: TRBJ2-2; CDR3aa: ATSDPGTGNTGELF
v_gene: TRBV14; j_gene: NA; CDR3aa: ASSPNTGTTRGETQY
v_gene: TRBV4-3; j_gene: TRBJ1-2; CDR3aa: ASSQDPGGAPNYGYT
v_gene: TRBV27; j_gene: TRBJ1-6; CDR3aa: ASSLMWPYYSSYNSPLH
v_gene: TRBV3-1; j_gene: TRBJ2-4; CDR3aa: ASSKLAKNIQY
v_gene: TRBV28; j_gene: TRBJ1-1; CDR3aa: ASSPRQRGNTEAF
v_gene: TRBV20-1; j_gene: TRBJ2-1; CDR3aa: SALRVGGARNEQF
v_gene: TRBV28; j_gene: TRBJ2-7; CDR3aa: ASIPSKGSYEQY
v_gene: TRBV29-1; j_gene: TRBJ2-1; CDR3aa: SVAGQGAYNEQF
v_gene: TRBV27; j_gene: TRBJ2-2; CDR3aa: ASSLSYGPNTGELF
v_gene: TRBV7-9; j_gene: TRBJ1-5; CDR3aa: ASSLGHSQGQPQH
v_gene: TRBV7-9; j_gene: NA; CDR3aa: ASSLVSSGTQY
v_gene: TRBV20-1; j_gene: TRBJ2-7; CDR3aa: SAQMNYEQY
v_gene: TRBV20-1; j_gene: TRBJ2-3; CDR3aa: SARVDTKDTQY
v_gene: TRBV7-3; j_gene: TRBJ2-5; CDR3aa: ASSLEYFKGSHEQY
v_gene: TRBV20-1; j_gene: TRBJ1-2; CDR3aa: SARAGGANYGYT
v_gene: TRBV6-5; j_gene: TRBJ2-3; CDR3aa: ASRISDTQY
v_gene: TRBV12-3/TRBV12-4; j_gene: TRBJ1-5; CDR3aa: ASSSAPDIRPQH